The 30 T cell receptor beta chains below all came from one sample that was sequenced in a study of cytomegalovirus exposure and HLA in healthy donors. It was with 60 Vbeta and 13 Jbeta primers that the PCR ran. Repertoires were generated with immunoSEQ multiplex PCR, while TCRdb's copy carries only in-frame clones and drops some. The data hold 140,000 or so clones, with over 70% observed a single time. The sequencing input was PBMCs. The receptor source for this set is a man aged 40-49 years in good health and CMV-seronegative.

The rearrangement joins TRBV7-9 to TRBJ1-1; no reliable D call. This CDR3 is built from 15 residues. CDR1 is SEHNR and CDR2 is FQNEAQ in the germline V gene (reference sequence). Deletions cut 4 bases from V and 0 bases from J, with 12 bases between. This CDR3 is CASSSRDGMNTEAFF. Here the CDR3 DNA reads TGTGCCAGCAGCTCCCGCGACGGGATGAACACTGAAGCTTTCTTT. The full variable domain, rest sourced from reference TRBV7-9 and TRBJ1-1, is DTGVSQNPRHKITKRGQNVTFRCDPISEHNRLYWYRQTLGQGPEFLTYFQNEAQLEKSRLLSDRFSAERPKGSFSTLEIQRTEQGDSAMYLCASSSRDGMNTEAFFGQGTRLTVV.

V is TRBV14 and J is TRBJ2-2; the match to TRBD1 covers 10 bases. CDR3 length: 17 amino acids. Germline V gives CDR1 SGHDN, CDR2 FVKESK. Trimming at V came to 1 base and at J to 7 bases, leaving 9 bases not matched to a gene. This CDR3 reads CASSQGPGQGSGGELFF. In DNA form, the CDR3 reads TGTGCCAGCAGCCAAGGTCCGGGACAGGGGAGTGGCGGGGAGCTGTTTTTT. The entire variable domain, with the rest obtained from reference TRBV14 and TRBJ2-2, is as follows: EAGVTQFPSHSVIEKGQTVTLRCDPISGHDNLYWYRRVMGKEIKFLLHFVKESKQDESGMPNNRFLAERTGGTYSTLKVQPAELEDSGVYFCASSQGPGQGSGGELFFGEGSRLTVL.

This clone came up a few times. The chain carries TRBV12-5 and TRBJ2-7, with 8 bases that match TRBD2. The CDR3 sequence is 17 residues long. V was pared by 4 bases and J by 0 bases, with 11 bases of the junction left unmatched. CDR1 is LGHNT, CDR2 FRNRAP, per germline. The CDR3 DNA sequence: TGTGCTAGTGGTTCGCCCGGAGGGCGGGGGGTCTCCTACGAGCAGTACTTC. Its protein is CASGSPGGRGVSYEQYF.

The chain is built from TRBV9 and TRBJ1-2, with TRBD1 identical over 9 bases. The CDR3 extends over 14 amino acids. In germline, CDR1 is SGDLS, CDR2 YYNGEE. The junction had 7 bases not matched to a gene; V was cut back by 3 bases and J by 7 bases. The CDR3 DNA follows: TGTGCCAGCAGCGGGACAGGGGCGCAGCGTGGCTACACCTTC. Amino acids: CASSGTGAQRGYTF. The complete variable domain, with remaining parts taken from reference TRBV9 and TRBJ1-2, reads DSGVTQTPKHLITATGQRVTLRCSPRSGDLSVYWYQQSLDQGLQFLIQYYNGEERAKGNILERFSAQQFPDLHSELNLSSLELGDSALYFCASSGTGAQRGYTFGSGTRLTVV.

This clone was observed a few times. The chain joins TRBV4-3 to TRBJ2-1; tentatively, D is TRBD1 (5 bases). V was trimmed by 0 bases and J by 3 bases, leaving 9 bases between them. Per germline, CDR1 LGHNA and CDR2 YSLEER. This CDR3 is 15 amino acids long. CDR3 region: CASSQDAGRYNEQFF. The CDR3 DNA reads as TGCGCCAGCAGCCAAGATGCAGGGCGCTACAATGAGCAGTTCTTC.

The CDR3 DNA sequence: TGCGCCAGCAGCTTGGCCGGTGCGGATAGCACCCAAGAGACCCAGTACTTC. Protein sequence: CASSLAGADSTQETQYF. The chain combines TRBV5-1 with TRBJ2-5; no firm D call. V was pared by 0 bases and J by 1 base, with 16 bases between. The CDR3 length is 17 residues. Germline-derived CDR1 and CDR2 are SGHRS and YFSETQ.

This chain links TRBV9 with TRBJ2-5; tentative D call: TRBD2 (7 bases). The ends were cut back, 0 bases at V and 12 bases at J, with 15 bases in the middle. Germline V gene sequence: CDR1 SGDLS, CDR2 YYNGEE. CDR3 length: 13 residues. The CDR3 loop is CASSVDVGGQEYF. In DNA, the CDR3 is TGTGCCAGCAGCGTAGATGTGGGGGGGCAGGAGTACTTC.

The CDR3 nucleotides read TGTGCCAGCAGCCTCCACAACAGGGTGTTAGGTTCACCCCTCCACTTT. This encodes CASSLHNRVLGSPLHF. This chain joins TRBV9 and TRBJ1-6, with a weak D call TRBD1 (6 bases). Trimming left V 4 bases short and J 9 bases short, with 20 bases between. The CDR3 consists of 16 residues. Germline V gene lookup returns CDR1 SGDLS and CDR2 YYNGEE. The whole variable domain, remainder taken from reference TRBV9 and TRBJ1-6, is DSGVTQTPKHLITATGQRVTLRCSPRSGDLSVYWYQQSLDQGLQFLIQYYNGEERAKGNILERFSAQQFPDLHSELNLSSLELGDSALYFCASSLHNRVLGSPLHFGNGTRLTVT.

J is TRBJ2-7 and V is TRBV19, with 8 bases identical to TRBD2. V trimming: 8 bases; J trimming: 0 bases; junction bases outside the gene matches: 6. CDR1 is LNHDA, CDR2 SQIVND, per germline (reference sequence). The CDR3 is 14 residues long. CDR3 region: CASRSSGYSYEQYF. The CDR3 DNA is TGTGCCAGTCGTTCTAGCGGGTACTCCTACGAGCAGTACTTC.

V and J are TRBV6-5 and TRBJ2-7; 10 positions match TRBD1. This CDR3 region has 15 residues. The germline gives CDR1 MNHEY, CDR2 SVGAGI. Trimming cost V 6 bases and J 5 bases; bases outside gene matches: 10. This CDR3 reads CASSQPGQGRNEQYF. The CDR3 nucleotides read TGTGCCAGCAGCCAACCGGGACAGGGGCGGAACGAGCAGTACTTC.

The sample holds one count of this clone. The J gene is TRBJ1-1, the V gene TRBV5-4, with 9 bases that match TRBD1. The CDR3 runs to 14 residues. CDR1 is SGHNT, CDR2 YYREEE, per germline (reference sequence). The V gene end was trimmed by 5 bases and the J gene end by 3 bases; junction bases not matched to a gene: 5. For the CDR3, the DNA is TGTGCCAGCAGGAAAAACAGGGGGCACACTGAAGCTTTCTTT. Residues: CASRKNRGHTEAFF.

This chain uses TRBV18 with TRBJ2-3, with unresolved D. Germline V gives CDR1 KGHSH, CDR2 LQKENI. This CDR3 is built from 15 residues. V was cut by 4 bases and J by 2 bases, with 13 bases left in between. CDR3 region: CASSLTKTNTDTQYF. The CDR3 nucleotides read TGTGCCAGCTCACTCACTAAAACCAACACAGATACGCAGTATTTT. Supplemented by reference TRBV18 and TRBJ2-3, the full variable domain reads NAGVMQNPRHLVRRRGQEARLRCSPMKGHSHVYWYRQLPEEGLKFMVYLQKENIIDESGMPKERFSAEFPKEGPSILRIQQVVRGDSAAYFCASSLTKTNTDTQYFGPGTRLTVL.

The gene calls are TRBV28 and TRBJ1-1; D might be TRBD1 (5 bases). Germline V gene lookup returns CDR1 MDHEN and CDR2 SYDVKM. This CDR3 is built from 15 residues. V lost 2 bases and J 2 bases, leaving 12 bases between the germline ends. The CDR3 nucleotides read TGTGCCAGCAGTTTAAATGGCAGGGAAAACACTGAAGCTTTCTTT. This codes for CASSLNGRENTEAFF.

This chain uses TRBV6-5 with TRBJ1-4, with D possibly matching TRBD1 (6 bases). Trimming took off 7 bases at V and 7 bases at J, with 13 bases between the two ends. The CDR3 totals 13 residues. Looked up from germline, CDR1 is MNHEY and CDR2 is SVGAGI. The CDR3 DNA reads TGTGCCAGCAAAGAACAGGGCGGTGAAAAACTGTTTTTT. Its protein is CASKEQGGEKLFF.

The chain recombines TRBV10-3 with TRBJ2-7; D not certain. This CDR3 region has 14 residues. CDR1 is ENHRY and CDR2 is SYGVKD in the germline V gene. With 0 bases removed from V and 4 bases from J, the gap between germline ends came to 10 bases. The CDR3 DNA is TGTGCCATCAGTGAGTCGACACAGCCGTACGAGCAGTACTTC. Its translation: CAISESTQPYEQYF.

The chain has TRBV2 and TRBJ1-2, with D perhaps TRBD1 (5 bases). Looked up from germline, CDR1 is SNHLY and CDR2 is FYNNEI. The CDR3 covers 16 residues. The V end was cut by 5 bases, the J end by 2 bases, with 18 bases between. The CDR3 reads CASSRDLGTYNYGYTF. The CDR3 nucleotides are TGTGCCAGCAGTAGGGACTTGGGGACGTACAACTATGGCTACACCTTC. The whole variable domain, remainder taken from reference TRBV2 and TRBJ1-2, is EPEVTQTPSHQVTQMGQEVILRCVPISNHLYFYWYRQILGQKVEFLVSFYNNEISEKSEIFDDQFSVERPDGSNFTLKIRSTKLEDSAMYFCASSRDLGTYNYGYTFGSGTRLTVV.

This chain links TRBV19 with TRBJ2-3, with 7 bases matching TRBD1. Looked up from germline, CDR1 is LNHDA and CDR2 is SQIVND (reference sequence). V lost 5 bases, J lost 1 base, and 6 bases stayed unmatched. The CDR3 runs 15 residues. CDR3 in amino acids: CASSVTGDGTDTQYF. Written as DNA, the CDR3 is TGTGCCAGTAGTGTTACAGGGGATGGCACAGATACGCAGTATTTT.

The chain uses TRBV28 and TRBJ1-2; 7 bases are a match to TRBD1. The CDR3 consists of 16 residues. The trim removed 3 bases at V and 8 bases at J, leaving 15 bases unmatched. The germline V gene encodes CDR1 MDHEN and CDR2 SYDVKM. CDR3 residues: CASSFSSFPGGSGYTF. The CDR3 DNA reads TGTGCCAGCAGTTTCTCATCTTTCCCAGGGGGATCAGGCTACACCTTC.

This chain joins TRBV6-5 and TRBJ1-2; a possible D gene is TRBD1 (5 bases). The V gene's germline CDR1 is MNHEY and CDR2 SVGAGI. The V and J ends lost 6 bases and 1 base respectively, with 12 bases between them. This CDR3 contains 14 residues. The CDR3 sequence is CASRAGGVNYGYTF. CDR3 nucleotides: TGTGCCAGCAGAGCAGGAGGGGTTAACTATGGCTACACCTTC.

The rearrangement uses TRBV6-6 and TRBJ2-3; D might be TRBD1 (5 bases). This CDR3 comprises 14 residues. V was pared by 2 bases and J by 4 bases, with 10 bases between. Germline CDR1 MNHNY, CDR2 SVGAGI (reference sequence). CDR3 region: CASSYGQGSDTQYF. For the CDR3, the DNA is TGTGCCAGCAGTTACGGGCAGGGCTCAGATACGCAGTATTTT.

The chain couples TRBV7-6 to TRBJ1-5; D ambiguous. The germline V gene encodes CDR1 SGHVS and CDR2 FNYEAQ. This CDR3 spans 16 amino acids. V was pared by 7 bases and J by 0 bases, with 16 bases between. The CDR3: CASTPPFGDSNQPQHF. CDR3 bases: TGTGCCAGCACCCCACCTTTCGGGGATAGCAATCAGCCCCAGCATTTT.

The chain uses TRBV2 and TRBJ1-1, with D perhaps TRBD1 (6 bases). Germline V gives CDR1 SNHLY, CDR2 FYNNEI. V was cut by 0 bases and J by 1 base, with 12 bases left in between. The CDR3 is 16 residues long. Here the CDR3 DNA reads TGTGCCAGCAGTGAAGCGCCCCGGACAGAGAACACTGAAGCTTTCTTT. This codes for CASSEAPRTENTEAFF.

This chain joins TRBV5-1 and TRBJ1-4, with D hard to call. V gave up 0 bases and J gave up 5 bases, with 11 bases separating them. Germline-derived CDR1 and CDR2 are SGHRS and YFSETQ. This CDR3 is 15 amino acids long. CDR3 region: CASSLGYSSNEKLFF. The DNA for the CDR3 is TGCGCCAGCAGCTTGGGGTACAGTTCGAATGAAAAACTGTTTTTT. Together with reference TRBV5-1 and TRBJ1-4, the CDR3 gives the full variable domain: KAGVTQTPRYLIKTRGQQVTLSCSPISGHRSVSWYQQTPGQGLQFLFEYFSETQRNKGNFPGRFSGRQFSNSRSEMNVSTLELGDSALYLCASSLGYSSNEKLFFGSGTQLSVL.

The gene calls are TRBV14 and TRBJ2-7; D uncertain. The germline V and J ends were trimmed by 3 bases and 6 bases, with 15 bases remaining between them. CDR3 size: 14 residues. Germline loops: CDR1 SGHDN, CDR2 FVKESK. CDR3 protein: CASSQVRLTGEQYF. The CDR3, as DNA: TGTGCCAGCAGCCAGGTGCGCCTTACGGGCGAGCAGTACTTC. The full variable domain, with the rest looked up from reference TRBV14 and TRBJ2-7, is EAGVTQFPSHSVIEKGQTVTLRCDPISGHDNLYWYRRVMGKEIKFLLHFVKESKQDESGMPNNRFLAERTGGTYSTLKVQPAELEDSGVYFCASSQVRLTGEQYFGPGTRLTVT.

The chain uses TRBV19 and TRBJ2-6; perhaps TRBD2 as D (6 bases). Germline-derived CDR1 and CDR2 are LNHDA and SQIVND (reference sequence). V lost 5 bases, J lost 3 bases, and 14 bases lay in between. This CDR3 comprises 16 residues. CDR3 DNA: TGTGCCAGTAGTTTGGAGGGCGGTCATGGGGCCAACGTCCTGACTTTC. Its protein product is CASSLEGGHGANVLTF.

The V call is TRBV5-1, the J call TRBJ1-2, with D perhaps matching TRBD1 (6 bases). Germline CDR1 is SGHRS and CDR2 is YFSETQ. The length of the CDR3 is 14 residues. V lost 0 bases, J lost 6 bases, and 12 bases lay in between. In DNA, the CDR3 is TGCGCCAGCAGCTTGGCCCGGGCAGGGGATGGCTACACCTTC. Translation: CASSLARAGDGYTF.

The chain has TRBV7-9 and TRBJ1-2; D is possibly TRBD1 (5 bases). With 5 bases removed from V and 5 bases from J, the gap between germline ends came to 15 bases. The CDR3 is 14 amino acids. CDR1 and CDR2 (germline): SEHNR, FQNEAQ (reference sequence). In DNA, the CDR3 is TGTGCCAGCAGCCGGGAGGGGCTGCCTTATGGCTACACCTTC. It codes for CASSREGLPYGYTF.

DNA of the CDR3: TGTGCCTGGACTACGACAGGGTGGAACACTGAAGCTTTCTTT. It is translated as CAWTTTGWNTEAFF. The chain carries TRBV30 and TRBJ1-1, with 7 bases fitting TRBD1. CDR1 and CDR2 from the germline V gene are GTSNPN and SVGIG (reference sequence). CDR3 length equals 14 residues. J gave up 1 base and V 4 bases, and 6 bases lay outside the gene matches.

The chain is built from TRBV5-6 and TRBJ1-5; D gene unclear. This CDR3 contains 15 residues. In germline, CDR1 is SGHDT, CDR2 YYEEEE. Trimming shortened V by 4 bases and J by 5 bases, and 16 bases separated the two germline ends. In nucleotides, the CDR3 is TGTGCCAGCAGCGTTCGAGGCGTGTGGCATCAGCCCCAGCATTTT. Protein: CASSVRGVWHQPQHF.

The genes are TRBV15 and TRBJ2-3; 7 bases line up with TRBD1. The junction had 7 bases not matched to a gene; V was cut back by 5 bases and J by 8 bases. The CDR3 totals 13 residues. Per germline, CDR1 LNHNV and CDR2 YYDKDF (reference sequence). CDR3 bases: TGTGCCACCAGCGAGAAGGCAGGGGGTACGCAGTATTTT. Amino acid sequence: CATSEKAGGTQYF.